The 19 T cell receptor beta chains listed next were all sequenced from one sample in a study of T cell responses to AZD1222 COVID-19 vaccine. Sequenced by immunoSEQ multiplex PCR; TCRdb stores in-frame clones only, minus some. The data show about 120,000 clones, roughly 84% seen once. The sample consisted of peripheral blood, taken on day 0 of AZD1222 vaccination. These receptors originate from an adult in good health.

V and J are TRBV3-1 (or the pseudogene TRBV3-2) and TRBJ1-1; D call uncertain. The CDR3 has 15 amino acids. V dropped 0 bases and J dropped 1 base, with 9 bases sitting between them. Germline V gives CDR1 LGHDT, CDR2 YNNKEL (reference sequence). CDR3 DNA sequence: TGTGCCAGCAGCCAAGATCACTCTGGGAACACTGAAGCTTTCTTT. Encoded protein: CASSQDHSGNTEAFF.

The rearrangement joins TRBV6-2 or TRBV6-3 to TRBJ2-5; D is uncertain. The CDR3 runs to 13 residues. From germline, CDR1 is MNHEY and CDR2 SVGEGT. V was clipped by 2 bases and J by 4 bases, with 8 bases between them. The CDR3 loop is CASSYGQLETQYF. The CDR3 DNA reads TGTGCCAGCAGTTACGGGCAGCTAGAGACCCAGTACTTC.

This chain uses TRBV29-1 with TRBJ1-2; 7 bases map to TRBD1. The CDR3 is made up of 13 amino acids. The germline V gene has CDR1 SQVTM and CDR2 ANQGSEA. The trim removed 6 bases at V and 8 bases at J, leaving 12 bases unmatched. In DNA, the CDR3 is TGCAGCGTGGTACAGGGGTGGGATGGGGGCTACACCTTC. This codes for CSVVQGWDGGYTF.

The chain combines TRBV7-8 with TRBJ1-5; D may be TRBD1 (6 bases). Trimming pared 5 bases from V and 2 bases from J, leaving 13 bases between. The CDR3 runs 15 residues. CDR1 SGHVS and CDR2 FQNEAQ come from the germline V gene. The CDR3 bases are TGTGCCAGCAGCCGAGGCAGGGGAGGCAATCAGCCCCAGCATTTT. Its translation: CASSRGRGGNQPQHF.

This clone was seen once. The J gene is TRBJ2-7, the V gene TRBV19; D is perhaps TRBD1 or TRBD2 (5 bases each). Between the trimmed V and J ends, which lost 5 bases and 0 bases, there was a span of 14 bases. Germline lookup yields CDR1 LNHDA and CDR2 SQIVND (reference sequence). The CDR3 runs to 15 residues. DNA for the CDR3: TGTGCCAGTAGTGCATCCGGGACGGCCTCCTACGAGCAGTACTTC. The encoded protein is CASSASGTASYEQYF.

This chain links TRBV6-5 with TRBJ1-4; TRBD1 is a possible D gene (5 bases). CDR1 is MNHEY, CDR2 SVGAGI, per germline. V lost 6 bases and J lost 16, with 18 bases in between. This CDR3 is built from 12 residues. CDR3 bases: TGTGCCAGCAGCCGGAGGGGCGGGGCCGCGTTTTTT. This encodes CASSRRGGAAFF.

This chain joins TRBV15 and TRBJ1-2; no clear D gene. The germline gives CDR1 LNHNV, CDR2 YYDKDF (reference sequence). V lost 3 bases, J lost 2 bases, and 16 bases lay in between. The CDR3 spans 16 residues. The CDR3 here is CATSSTTLQRNYGYTF. The CDR3 DNA is TGTGCCACCAGCAGCACTACTCTACAACGCAACTATGGCTACACCTTC.

The chain carries TRBV6-5 and TRBJ1-1; TRBD1 might be the D (5 bases). CDR1 and CDR2 from the germline V gene are MNHEY and SVGAGI. There are 15 residues in the CDR3. V was shortened by 4 bases and J by 1 base, with 13 bases between the two germline ends. In DNA form, the CDR3 reads TGTGCCAGCAGTTCCGATAGACAGCCGAACACTGAAGCTTTCTTT. The encoded protein is CASSSDRQPNTEAFF.

This sequence joins TRBV6-2 or TRBV6-3 and TRBJ1-4; D is undetermined. V was trimmed by 0 bases and J by 0 bases, leaving 8 bases between them. CDR1 is MNHEY, CDR2 SVGEGT, per germline. The CDR3 extends over 16 amino acids. CDR3 loop: CASSYSRTSTNEKLFF. CDR3 nucleotides: TGTGCCAGCAGTTACTCGAGGACCTCAACTAATGAAAAACTGTTTTTT.

The V call is TRBV7-9, the J call TRBJ2-3; D is perhaps TRBD2 (5 bases). The CDR3 consists of 14 residues. Germline values: CDR1 SEHNR, CDR2 FQNEAQ (reference sequence). Trimming took 5 bases from V and 3 from J, leaving 12 bases between them. For the CDR3, the DNA is TGTGCCAGCAGCCCAAGCGGTAGTACAGATACGCAGTATTTT. Translation gives CASSPSGSTDTQYF.

This clone showed up just once. V is TRBV7-8 and J is TRBJ2-7; no firm D call. The V gene's germline CDR1 is SGHVS and CDR2 FQNEAQ. The V end was cut by 2 bases, the J end by 2 bases, with 1 base between. CDR3 length: 11 amino acids. The CDR3 here is CASSLTYEQYF. CDR3 nucleotide sequence: TGTGCCAGCAGCTTAACCTACGAGCAGTACTTC.

The V and J genes are TRBV18 and TRBJ2-1; possible D gene TRBD1, 5 bases. Trimming shortened V by 2 bases and J by 4 bases, and 15 bases separated the two germline ends. The CDR3 sequence is 16 residues long. Germline CDR1 KGHSH, CDR2 LQKENI. The DNA for the CDR3 is TGTGCCAGCTCACCAGGGGCCTTGTTGTCTTACAATGAGCAGTTCTTC. Translating it yields CASSPGALLSYNEQFF.

This clone showed up just once. The V gene is TRBV19, the J gene TRBJ1-6; D might be TRBD1 (5 bases). Trimming took off 2 bases at V and 11 bases at J, with 13 bases between the two ends. Germline lookup yields CDR1 LNHDA and CDR2 SQIVND (reference sequence). The CDR3 spans 14 residues. CDR3 sequence (DNA): TGTGCCAGTAGTATATCAGGGACCAGGACACCCCTCCACTTT. Its translation: CASSISGTRTPLHF.

The J gene is TRBJ2-3, the V gene TRBV6-5; D is unresolved. The length of the CDR3 is 12 residues. Germline values: CDR1 MNHEY, CDR2 SVGAGI. V lost 10 bases to trimming and J lost 1 base, with 9 bases between them. The CDR3, as DNA: TGTGCCACGGGTCGCGGCACAGATACGCAGTATTTT. This gives the protein CATGRGTDTQYF.

CDR3 amino acids: CASSYSPGVDYGYTF. Here the CDR3 DNA reads TGTGCCAGCAGTTACTCTCCGGGGGTCGACTATGGCTACACCTTC. This chain connects TRBV6-2 or TRBV6-3 to TRBJ1-2, with D maybe TRBD1 (5 bases). CDR1 and CDR2 (germline): MNHEY, SVGEGT. This CDR3 region has 15 residues. V gave up 0 bases and J gave up 3 bases, with 11 bases separating them.

The rearrangement joins TRBV7-2 to TRBJ1-2; D may be TRBD1 (5 bases). Deletions cut 0 bases from V and 4 bases from J, with 6 bases between. This CDR3 has 13 residues. Germline CDR1 SGHTA, CDR2 FQGNSA. CDR3 in amino acids: CASSLAGTYGYTF. CDR3 coding DNA: TGTGCCAGCAGCTTAGCAGGGACCTATGGCTACACCTTC.

The genes are TRBV6-5 and TRBJ1-5; no definite D call. Germline values: CDR1 MNHEY, CDR2 SVGAGI. CDR3 length: 13 residues. The V and J ends lost 11 bases and 0 bases respectively, with 11 bases between them. CDR3: CAASGDSNQPQHF. CDR3 nucleotides: TGTGCCGCCTCCGGGGATAGCAATCAGCCCCAGCATTTT.

Remarks on this clone: Other DNA sequences in the sample encode the same CDR3. This sequence joins TRBV18 and TRBJ2-7, with D unresolved. The V and J ends lost 1 base and 2 bases respectively, with 3 bases between them. CDR3 length: 12 amino acids. Germline V gives CDR1 KGHSH, CDR2 LQKENI. The CDR3 DNA reads TGTGCCAGCTCACCACAACCCTACGAGCAGTACTTC. This translates into CASSPQPYEQYF.

The chain is built from TRBV10-2 and TRBJ2-7; D is perhaps TRBD2 (5 bases). The germline V and J ends were trimmed by 8 bases and 5 bases, with 19 bases remaining between them. Germline loops: CDR1 WSHSY, CDR2 SAAADI. The CDR3 is 14 amino acids. CDR3 nucleotides: TGCGCCAGCTCACCCCCGAGGAGAGCGGACGAGCAGTACTTC. The encoded protein is CASSPPRRADEQYF.